These T cell receptor beta chains were read from a single sample in a study of cytotoxic CD8 clonotypes in ibrutinib-treated CLL. Data came from immunoSEQ multiplex PCR; TCRdb stores just in-frame clones and leaves some out. Of more than 2,500 clones in the sample, approximately 85% were seen once. This specimen was PBMCs, taken before ibrutinib treatment. Source of these receptors: a human donor with chronic lymphocytic leukemia. Both conserved end residues are part of each CDR3. Fields, in order: CDR3 protein, CDR3 DNA, V gene, J gene, CDR3 length, D gene, clone size. The D gene is left open where the match is weak. Rows give clone size only sometimes, using once, few, many, or a class for an expanded clone.

CASSFSQGNIQYF,TGTGCCAGCAGCTTCAGTCAGGGAAACATTCAGTACTTC,TRBV5-4,TRBJ2-4,13,NA,NA
CASSLGGSSYEQYF,TGCGCCAGCAGCTTGGGCGGGAGCTCCTACGAGCAGTACTTC,TRBV5-1,TRBJ2-7,14,TRBD2,NA
CASSLAGTQNYNTEAFF,TGCGCCAGCAGCTTGGCCGGGACCCAGAATTACAACACTGAAGCTTTCTTT,TRBV5-1,TRBJ1-1,17,NA,NA
CASSYGTGITDTQYF,TGCGCCAGCAGCTACGGGACAGGGATCACAGATACGCAGTATTTT,TRBV5-1,TRBJ2-3,15,TRBD1,few
CAISESGFGTETFF,TGTGCCATCAGTGAGTCAGGGTTTGGCACTGAAACTTTCTTT,TRBV10-3,TRBJ1-1,14,NA,NA
CASSVAAGSGQPQHF,TGCGCCAGCAGTGTGGCTGCAGGATCAGGGCAGCCCCAGCATTTT,TRBV10-2,TRBJ1-5,15,NA,few
CASSRTGGGGANVLTF,TGTGCCAGTAGTAGGACAGGGGGCGGTGGGGCCAACGTCCTGACTTTC,TRBV19,TRBJ2-6,16,TRBD1,NA
CASRDSGANVLTF,TGTGCCAGCAGAGACTCTGGGGCCAACGTCCTGACTTTC,TRBV6-5,TRBJ2-6,13,NA,NA
CASSTDRLYTQYF,TGTGCCAGCAGCACCGACAGGTTGTATACGCAGTATTTT,TRBV5-6,TRBJ2-3,13,NA,NA
CASSWGDTTDTQYF,TGCGCCAGCAGCTGGGGGGACACGACAGATACGCAGTATTTT,TRBV5-1,TRBJ2-3,14,NA,once
CASTPGGGVDNEQFF,TGTGCCAGCACTCCAGGGGGCGGGGTGGACAATGAGCAGTTCTTC,TRBV6-1,TRBJ2-1,15,TRBD1,NA
CASSSGQATYEQYF,TGTGCCAGCAGCTCCGGACAGGCAACCTACGAGCAGTACTTC,TRBV6-1,TRBJ2-7,14,TRBD1,few
CASTPMEGIWPQHF,TGTGCCAGCACCCCCATGGAGGGGATTTGGCCCCAGCATTTT,TRBV6-5,TRBJ1-5,14,NA,once
CASSPGGTGEVELFF,TGCGCCAGCAGCCCGGGAGGGACAGGGGAGGTGGAACTGTTTTTT,TRBV5-1,TRBJ1-4,15,TRBD1,NA
CASSLGPQSSYNSPLHF,TGTGCCAGCAGCTTAGGGCCGCAGAGCTCCTATAATTCACCCCTCCACTTT,TRBV11-2,TRBJ1-6,17,NA,NA
CASSIGGGTPTGGIQYF,TGTGCCAGTAGTATTGGGGGCGGGACTCCCACTGGGGGCATTCAGTACTTC,TRBV19,TRBJ2-4,17,NA,NA
CATQLTDTQYF,TGTGCCACACAACTCACAGATACGCAGTATTTT,TRBV10-3,TRBJ2-3,11,NA,NA
CASSEWVLSQETQYF,TGTGCCAGCAGTGAATGGGTTCTAAGCCAAGAGACCCAGTACTTC,TRBV2,TRBJ2-5,15,NA,NA
CASSVAGRGYDETQYF,TGTGCCAGCAGCGTAGCTGGGCGGGGGTATGATGAGACCCAGTACTTC,TRBV9,TRBJ2-5,16,TRBD2,NA
CAGDHGADEQYF,TGTGCGGGAGATCATGGGGCGGACGAGCAGTACTTC,TRBV6-1,TRBJ2-7,12,NA,NA